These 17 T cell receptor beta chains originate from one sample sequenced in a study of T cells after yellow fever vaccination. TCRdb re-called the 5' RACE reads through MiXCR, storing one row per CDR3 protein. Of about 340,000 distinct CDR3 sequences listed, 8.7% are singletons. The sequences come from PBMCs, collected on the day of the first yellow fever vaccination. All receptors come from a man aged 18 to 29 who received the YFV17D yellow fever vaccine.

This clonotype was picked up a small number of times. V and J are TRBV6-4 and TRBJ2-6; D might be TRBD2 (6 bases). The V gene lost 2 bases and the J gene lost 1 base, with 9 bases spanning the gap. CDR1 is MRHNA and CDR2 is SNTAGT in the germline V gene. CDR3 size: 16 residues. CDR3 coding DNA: TGTGCCAGCAGTGACGTGGGGGGATCTGGGGCCAACGTCCTGACTTTC. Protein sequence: CASSDVGGSGANVLTF.

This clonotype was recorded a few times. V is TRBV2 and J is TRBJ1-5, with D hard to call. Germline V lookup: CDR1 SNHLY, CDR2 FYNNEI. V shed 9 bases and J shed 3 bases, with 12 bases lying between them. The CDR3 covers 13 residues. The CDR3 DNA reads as TGTGCCAGTCTTAACCCGAACAATCAGCCCCAGCATTTT. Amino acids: CASLNPNNQPQHF. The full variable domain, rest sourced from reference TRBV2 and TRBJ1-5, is EPEVTQTPSHQVTQMGQEVILRCVPISNHLYFYWYRQILGQKVEFLVSFYNNEISEKSEIFDDQFSVERPDGSNFTLKIRSTKLEDSAMYFCASLNPNNQPQHFGDGTRLSIL.

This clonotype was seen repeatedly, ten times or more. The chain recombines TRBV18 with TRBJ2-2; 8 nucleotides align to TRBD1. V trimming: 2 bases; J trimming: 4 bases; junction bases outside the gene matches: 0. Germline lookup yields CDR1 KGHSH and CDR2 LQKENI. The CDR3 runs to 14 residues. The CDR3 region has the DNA TGTGCCAGCTCACCAGGACAGGGCACCGGGGAGCTGTTTTTT. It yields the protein CASSPGQGTGELFF.

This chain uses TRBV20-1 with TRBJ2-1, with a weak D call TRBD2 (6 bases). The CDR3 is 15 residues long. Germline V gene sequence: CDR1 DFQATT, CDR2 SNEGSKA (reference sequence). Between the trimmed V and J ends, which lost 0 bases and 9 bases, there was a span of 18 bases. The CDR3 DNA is TGCAGTGCTAGAGATGAGCGGCGGGGTTTTACTGAGCAGTTCTTC. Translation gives CSARDERRGFTEQFF.

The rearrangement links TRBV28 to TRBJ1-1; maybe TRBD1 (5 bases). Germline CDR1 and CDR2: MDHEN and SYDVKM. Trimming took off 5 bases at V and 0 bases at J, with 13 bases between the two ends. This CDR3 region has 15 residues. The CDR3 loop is CASSPVDRMNTEAFF. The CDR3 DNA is TGTGCCAGCAGTCCCGTAGACAGAATGAACACTGAAGCTTTCTTT.

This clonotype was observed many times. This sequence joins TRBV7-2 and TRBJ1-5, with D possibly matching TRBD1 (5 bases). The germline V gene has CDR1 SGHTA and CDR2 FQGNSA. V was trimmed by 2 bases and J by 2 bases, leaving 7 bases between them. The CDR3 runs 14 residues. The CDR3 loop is CASSLIGGNQPQHF. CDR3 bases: TGTGCCAGCAGCTTAATAGGGGGCAATCAGCCCCAGCATTTT.

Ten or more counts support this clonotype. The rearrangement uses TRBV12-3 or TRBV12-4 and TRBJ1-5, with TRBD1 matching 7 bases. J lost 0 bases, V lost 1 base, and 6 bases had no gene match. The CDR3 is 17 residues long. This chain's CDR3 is CASSLVGTVYSNQPQHF. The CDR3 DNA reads TGTGCCAGCAGTTTAGTGGGGACAGTTTATAGCAATCAGCCCCAGCATTTT.

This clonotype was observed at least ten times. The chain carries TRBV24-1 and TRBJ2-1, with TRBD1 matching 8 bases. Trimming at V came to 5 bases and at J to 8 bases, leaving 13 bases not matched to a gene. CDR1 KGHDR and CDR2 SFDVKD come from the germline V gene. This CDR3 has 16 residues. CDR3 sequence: CATSAAGTGGMDEQFF. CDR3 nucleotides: TGTGCCACCAGTGCCGCAGGCACAGGGGGAATGGATGAGCAGTTCTTC.

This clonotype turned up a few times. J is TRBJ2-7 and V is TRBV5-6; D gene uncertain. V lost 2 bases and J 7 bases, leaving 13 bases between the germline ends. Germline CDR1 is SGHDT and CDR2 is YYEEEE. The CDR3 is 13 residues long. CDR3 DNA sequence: TGTGCCAGCAGCTTCCAGGAACCTGAGGAGCAGTACTTC. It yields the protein CASSFQEPEEQYF.

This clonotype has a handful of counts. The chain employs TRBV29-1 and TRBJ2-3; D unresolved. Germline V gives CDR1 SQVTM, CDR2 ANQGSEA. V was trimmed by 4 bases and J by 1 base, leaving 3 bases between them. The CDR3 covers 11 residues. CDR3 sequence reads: CSVARTDTQYF. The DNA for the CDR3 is TGCAGCGTTGCCCGCACAGATACGCAGTATTTT.

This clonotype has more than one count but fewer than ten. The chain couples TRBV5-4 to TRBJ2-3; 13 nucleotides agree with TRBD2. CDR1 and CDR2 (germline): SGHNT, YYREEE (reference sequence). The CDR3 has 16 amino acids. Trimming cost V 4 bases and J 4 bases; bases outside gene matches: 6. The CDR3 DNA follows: TGTGCCAGCAGCACCCTAACTAGCGGGGGGGCAGATACGCAGTATTTT. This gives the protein CASSTLTSGGADTQYF.

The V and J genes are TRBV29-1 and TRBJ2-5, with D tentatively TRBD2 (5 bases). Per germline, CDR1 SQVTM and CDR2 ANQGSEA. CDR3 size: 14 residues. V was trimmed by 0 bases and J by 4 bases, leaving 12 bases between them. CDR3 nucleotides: TGCAGCGTTGAAGATCGCAAGGGAGCAGAGACCCAGTACTTC. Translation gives CSVEDRKGAETQYF.

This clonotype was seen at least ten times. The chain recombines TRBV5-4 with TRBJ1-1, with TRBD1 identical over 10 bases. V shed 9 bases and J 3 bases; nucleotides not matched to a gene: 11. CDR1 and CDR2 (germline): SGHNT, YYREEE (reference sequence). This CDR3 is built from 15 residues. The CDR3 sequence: CATVDRGTSHTEAFF. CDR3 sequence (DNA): TGTGCCACCGTGGACAGGGGGACCTCCCACACTGAAGCTTTCTTT.

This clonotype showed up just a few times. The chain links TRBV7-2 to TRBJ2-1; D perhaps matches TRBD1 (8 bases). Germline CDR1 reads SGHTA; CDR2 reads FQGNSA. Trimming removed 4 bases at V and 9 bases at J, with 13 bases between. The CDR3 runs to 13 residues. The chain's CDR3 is CASSSDREGEQFF. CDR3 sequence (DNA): TGTGCCAGCAGCTCGGACAGGGAGGGTGAGCAGTTCTTC.

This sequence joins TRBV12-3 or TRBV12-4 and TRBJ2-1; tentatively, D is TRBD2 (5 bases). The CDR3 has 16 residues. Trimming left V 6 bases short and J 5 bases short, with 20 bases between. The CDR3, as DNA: TGTGCCAGCAGCCCCTCCGCGGCGGGCCGACACAATGAGCAGTTCTTC. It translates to CASSPSAAGRHNEQFF.

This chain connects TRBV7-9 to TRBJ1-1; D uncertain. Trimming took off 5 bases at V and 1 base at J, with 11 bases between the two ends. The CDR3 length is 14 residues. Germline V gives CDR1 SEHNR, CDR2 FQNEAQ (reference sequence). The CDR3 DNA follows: TGTGCCAGCAGCCCTGGGGTAACGAACACTGAAGCTTTCTTT. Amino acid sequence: CASSPGVTNTEAFF.

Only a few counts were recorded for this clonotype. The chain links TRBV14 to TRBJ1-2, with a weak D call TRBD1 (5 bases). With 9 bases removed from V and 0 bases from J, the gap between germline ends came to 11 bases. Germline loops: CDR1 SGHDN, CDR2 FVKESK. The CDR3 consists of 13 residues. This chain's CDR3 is CARRMTANYGYTF. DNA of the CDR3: TGTGCCAGACGCATGACAGCTAACTATGGCTACACCTTC.